Shown below are 32 T cell receptor beta chains from a single sample sequenced in a study of T cells in Graves' hyperthyroidism and ophthalmopathy. RNA transcripts served as the template for amplifying TCR beta CDR3 regions. The primer set for the first-round RT-PCR of the TCR CDR3 was HTBI. TCRdb re-called the multiplex PCR reads through MiXCR, storing one row per CDR3 protein. The repertoire includes 300,000 or so distinct CDR3 sequences, roughly 20% of them detected once, and around 54% sits in the top ten. The material sequenced was blood. The receptors stem from a woman aged 50 to 60 with Graves' hyperthyroidism.

The table lists this clonotype with many counts. The rearrangement links TRBV3-1 to TRBJ2-1, with 8 bases aligning to TRBD2. Looked up from germline, CDR1 is LGHDT and CDR2 is YNNKEL (reference sequence). V gave up 5 bases and J gave up 7 bases; unmatched junction bases: 10. The CDR3 is 15 amino acids. CDR3 sequence reads: CASSAWSGGANEQFF. Here the CDR3 DNA reads TGTGCCAGCAGCGCCTGGAGCGGGGGAGCAAATGAGCAGTTCTTC.

The chain has TRBV19 and TRBJ1-5; 9 nucleotides match TRBD1. Germline V CDR1 and CDR2: LNHDA, SQIVND (reference sequence). Trimming took 5 bases from V and 2 from J; bases not matched to a gene: 13. The CDR3 runs to 18 residues. The chain's CDR3 is CASSGQGQGVGGNQPQHF. The CDR3 nucleotides are TGTGCCAGTAGTGGCCAGGGACAGGGCGTTGGGGGCAATCAGCCCCAGCATTTT. Full variable domain (missing parts from reference TRBV19 and TRBJ1-5): DGGITQSPKYLFRKEGQNVTLSCEQNLNHDAMYWYRQDPGQGLRLIYYSQIVNDFQKGDIAEGYSVSREKKESFPLTVTSAQKNPTAFYLCASSGQGQGVGGNQPQHFGDGTRLSIL.

This clonotype was recorded at least ten times. The chain employs TRBV6-1 and TRBJ2-5; D tentatively fits TRBD1 or TRBD2 (5 bases each). Germline V gene lookup returns CDR1 MNHNS and CDR2 SASEGT. Trimming pared 4 bases from V and 5 bases from J, leaving 23 bases between. The CDR3 length is 17 residues. The CDR3 DNA reads as TGTGCCAGCAGTGGTGGGAGTTTGAGGGGTTCGGTGGAGACCCAGTACTTC. It codes for CASSGGSLRGSVETQYF.

As for this clonotype: At one of its ends the junction is not consistent with the germline gene, which may arise from a read error. The rearrangement links TRBV15 to TRBJ2-1; 12 positions agree with TRBD2. This CDR3 comprises 19 residues. The V gene's germline CDR1 is LNHNV and CDR2 YYDKDF (reference sequence). The CDR3 DNA follows: TGTGCCACCGGCAGAGAACCTAGCGGGAGGGCCAGCTCCTACAATGAGCAGTTCTTC. This translates into CATGREPSGRASSYNEQFF.

The table lists this clonotype with many counts. The rearrangement joins TRBV18 to TRBJ1-5, with TRBD1 as a possible D gene (6 bases). V was cut by 6 bases and J by 2 bases, with 14 bases left in between. The germline gives CDR1 KGHSH, CDR2 LQKENI. The CDR3 has 15 amino acids. The CDR3 sequence is CASSPGQRGNQPQHF. The CDR3 region has the DNA TGTGCCAGCTCCCCCGGACAGCGAGGCAATCAGCCCCAGCATTTT.

This clonotype appeared many times. The chain couples TRBV28 to TRBJ1-5, with 9 bases identical to TRBD1. The length of the CDR3 is 21 residues. Germline lookup yields CDR1 MDHEN and CDR2 SYDVKM. V lost 3 bases and J lost 1; bases outside the gene matches: 19. The CDR3 region is CASSFLMLRTGAFLSNQPQHF. CDR3 coding DNA: TGTGCCAGCAGTTTTCTTATGCTCCGGACAGGGGCCTTTCTAAGCAATCAGCCCCAGCATTTT.

The table lists this clonotype with many counts. This chain's CDR3 is CASSDSYEQYV. The CDR3 coding sequence is TGTGCCAGCAGTGACTCCTACGAGCAGTACGTC. V is TRBV12-3 or TRBV12-4 and J is TRBJ2-7, with no clear D. With 5 bases removed from V and 0 bases from J, the gap between germline ends came to 2 bases. This CDR3 spans 11 amino acids.

The chain is built from TRBV19 and TRBJ2-3, with 8 bases matching TRBD2. The germline CDR1 and CDR2 sequences are LNHDA and SQIVND (reference sequence). V lost 10 bases to trimming and J lost 5 bases; unmatched junction nucleotides: 11. This CDR3 contains 14 residues. This CDR3 is CATRSGRAEDTQYF. CDR3 sequence (DNA): TGTGCCACCCGATCCGGGAGGGCCGAAGATACGCAGTATTTT.

This chain uses TRBV29-1 with TRBJ2-3; TRBD2 matches at 7 bases. The CDR3 runs to 13 residues. Germline V gene data show CDR1 as SQVTM and CDR2 as ANQGSEA. V lost 6 bases and J lost 0; bases outside the gene matches: 3. The DNA of the CDR3 is TGCAGCGTCATGGGAGGGAGCACAGATACGCAGTATTTT. Translating gives CSVMGGSTDTQYF.

This clonotype occurred many times. The chain carries TRBV30 and TRBJ2-3; unclear D gene. The CDR3 has 13 residues. Germline CDR1 GTSNPN, CDR2 SVGIG (reference sequence). Trimming shortened V by 4 bases and J by 4 bases, and 12 bases separated the two germline ends. For the CDR3, the DNA is TGTGCCTGGACCCCTGGACCTCCAGATACGCAGTATTTT. It yields the protein CAWTPGPPDTQYF.

The J gene is TRBJ2-3, the V gene TRBV29-1; 14 nucleotides line up with TRBD2. From germline, CDR1 is SQVTM and CDR2 ANQGSEA. With V trimmed by 6 bases and J by 6 bases, 11 bases remained unmatched. This CDR3 contains 16 residues. Here the CDR3 reads CSVARTSGGPTDTQYF. DNA for the CDR3: TGCAGCGTAGCCCGGACTAGCGGGGGGCCCACGGATACGCAGTATTTT.

This clonotype occurred many times. V gene TRBV7-3 combines with J gene TRBJ2-7; 10 bases line up with TRBD2. The junction had 5 bases not matched to a gene; V was cut back by 5 bases and J by 4 bases. CDR3 size: 14 residues. Germline V gene sequence: CDR1 SGHTA, CDR2 FQGTGA. CDR3 in DNA: TGTGCCAGCAGCCCTAGCGGGAGCGGGTACGAGCAGTACTTC. It codes for CASSPSGSGYEQYF.

The table lists this clonotype with a few counts. The V call is TRBV20-1, the J call TRBJ1-4, with 9 bases identical to TRBD1. In germline, CDR1 is DFQATT, CDR2 SNEGSKA (reference sequence). This CDR3 region has 13 residues. V was pared by 5 bases and J by 6 bases, with 4 bases of the junction left unmatched. The CDR3 DNA reads as TGCAGTGCTCCGGGACAGGGAGATGAAAAACTGTTTTTT. It is translated as CSAPGQGDEKLFF.

Note on this clonotype: The junction departs from germline at one end; a sequencing error may be responsible. The chain links TRBV20-1 to TRBJ1-5; D is ambiguous. This CDR3 is built from 14 residues. Germline V lookup: CDR1 DFQATT, CDR2 SNEGSKA (reference sequence). Here the CDR3 DNA reads TGCGGTGCTAGTGACACGAGAAGCAATCAGCCCCAGCATTTT. This translates into CGASDTRSNQPQHF.

This chain joins TRBV27 and TRBJ2-4; 7 bases line up with TRBD1. Germline CDR1 and CDR2: MNHEY and SMNVEV (reference sequence). With V trimmed by 6 bases and J by 9 bases, 14 bases remained unmatched. The CDR3 covers 15 residues. CDR3 loop: CASSPGTELNSIQYF. DNA for the CDR3: TGTGCCAGCAGCCCCGGGACAGAACTTAACAGCATTCAGTACTTC.

The V and J genes are TRBV20-1 and TRBJ2-5; 15 bases line up with TRBD2. Germline V gives CDR1 DFQATT, CDR2 SNEGSKA (reference sequence). The CDR3 spans 17 residues. Trimming removed 1 base from V and 6 bases from J; junction bases left unmatched: 9. As DNA, the CDR3 is TGCAGTGCTAGAGGGGGAGGACTAGCGGGGGGGCACAAGACCCAGTACTTC. Translated, it gives CSARGGGLAGGHKTQYF.

The sample holds a few counts of this clonotype. This chain links TRBV19 with TRBJ2-2; D gene unclear. The V gene lost 0 bases and the J gene lost 0 bases, with 2 bases spanning the gap. CDR1 and CDR2 from the germline V gene are LNHDA and SQIVND (reference sequence). The CDR3 covers 14 residues. CDR3 in DNA: TGTGCCAGTAGTATAGAGTCGAACACCGGGGAGCTGTTTTTT. Translating gives CASSIESNTGELFF.

V usage is TRBV20-1 and J usage is TRBJ2-7; D might be TRBD2 (5 bases). Trimming pared 3 bases from V and 2 bases from J, leaving 14 bases between. Germline-derived CDR1 and CDR2 are DFQATT and SNEGSKA (reference sequence). The CDR3 has 14 residues. CDR3 DNA sequence: TGCAGTGCTAGTTTGGACGGGATGCCCTACGAGCAGTACTTC. Protein product: CSASLDGMPYEQYF.

This clonotype was seen repeatedly, ten times or more. This rearrangement joins TRBV3-1 to TRBJ2-3, with D perhaps matching TRBD2 (5 bases). Trimming left V 0 bases short and J 0 bases short, with 10 bases between. Germline CDR1 is LGHDT and CDR2 is YNNKEL (reference sequence). The CDR3 length is 16 residues. This chain's CDR3 is CASSQDPRTSTDTQYF. CDR3 coding DNA: TGTGCCAGCAGCCAAGACCCCCGGACTAGCACAGATACGCAGTATTTT.

Ten or more counts support this clonotype. The rearrangement uses TRBV2 and TRBJ2-1; 7 nucleotides align to TRBD2. The CDR3 is made up of 15 amino acids. V trimming: 3 bases; J trimming: 6 bases; junction bases outside the gene matches: 8. Germline V gene data show CDR1 as SNHLY and CDR2 as FYNNEI. The CDR3 protein is CASSEDWGGPNEQFF. The CDR3 coding sequence is TGTGCCAGCAGTGAGGACTGGGGGGGACCCAATGAGCAGTTCTTC.

The rearrangement links TRBV5-1 to TRBJ2-2; possible D gene TRBD2, 6 bases. Between the trimmed V and J ends, which lost 4 bases and 2 bases, there was a span of 12 bases. The germline gives CDR1 SGHRS, CDR2 YFSETQ. The length of the CDR3 is 15 residues. This chain's CDR3 is CASSGGATNTGELFF. DNA of the CDR3: TGCGCCAGCAGCGGCGGGGCGACCAACACCGGGGAGCTGTTTTTT.

The genes are TRBV6-5 and TRBJ2-1; no clear D gene. This CDR3 is 13 amino acids long. Germline CDR1 MNHEY, CDR2 SVGAGI. Trimming took 2 bases from V and 4 from J, leaving 6 bases between them. The CDR3 coding sequence is TGTGCCAGCAGTTACGGGCATTACAATGAGCAGTTCTTC. It is translated as CASSYGHYNEQFF.

This clonotype appeared many times. CDR3 DNA sequence: TGTGCCAGCAGCATGACAGGGGAATCACCCCTCCACTTT. It translates to CASSMTGESPLHF. The V call is TRBV11-2, the J call TRBJ1-6; TRBD1 matches at 8 bases. Germline V CDR1 and CDR2: SGHAT, FQNNGV. The J segment lost 10 bases and the V segment lost 5 bases, leaving 4 bases of the junction unmatched. The CDR3 contains 13 residues.

This clonotype was found many times. The CDR3 DNA sequence: TGCGCCAGCAGCTTGCAGGTGATAGCTAACGGTGAGCAGTTCTTC. Protein: CASSLQVIANGEQFF. This sequence joins TRBV5-1 and TRBJ2-1; D call uncertain. The germline V gene encodes CDR1 SGHRS and CDR2 YFSETQ. The ends were cut back, 1 base at V and 9 bases at J, with 17 bases in the middle. The CDR3 has 15 residues.

This clonotype was found a few times. The rearrangement links TRBV2 to TRBJ1-2; D ambiguous. V lost 2 bases and J 2 bases, leaving 0 bases between the germline ends. The CDR3 totals 11 residues. Germline V gene data show CDR1 as SNHLY and CDR2 as FYNNEI. The CDR3 DNA reads TGTGCCAGCAGTGAAAACTATGGCTACACCTTC. It codes for CASSENYGYTF.

The chain is built from TRBV7-8 and TRBJ2-5; TRBD2 might be the D (6 bases). The J call is uncertain, as TRBJ2-1 better fits the DNA end. This CDR3 has 14 amino acids. CDR1 is SGHVS and CDR2 is FQNEAQ in the germline V gene. The CDR3 region has the DNA TGTGCCAGCAGCTTACAGGCGGGACGAGAGACCCAGTTCTTC. Translation gives CASSLQAGRETQFF.

Ten or more counts support this clonotype. The chain has TRBV5-1 and TRBJ1-2; TRBD1 might be the D (5 bases). V was trimmed by 0 bases and J by 7 bases, leaving 7 bases between them. Germline V gene sequence: CDR1 SGHRS, CDR2 YFSETQ. This CDR3 region has 12 residues. CDR3 amino acids: CASSLEGFGYTF. The CDR3 bases are TGCGCCAGCAGCTTGGAGGGGTTTGGCTACACCTTC.

This rearrangement joins TRBV6-5 to TRBJ1-2; D unclear. Germline lookup yields CDR1 MNHEY and CDR2 SVGAGI. The CDR3 loop spans 14 amino acids. V lost 0 bases to trimming and J lost 3 bases, with 8 bases between them. In nucleotides, the CDR3 is TGTGCCAGCAGTTACTCGGACGGATACTATGGCTACACCTTC. Its translation is CASSYSDGYYGYTF.

This clonotype was found many times. The chain joins TRBV28 to TRBJ2-7; TRBD2 agrees at 11 bases. This CDR3 contains 15 residues. V was clipped by 7 bases and J by 0 bases; unmatched bases: 5. CDR1 is MDHEN, CDR2 SYDVKM, per germline. Here the CDR3 DNA reads TGTGCCAGCACTGGGGGACTAGCGGTCTCCTACGAGCAGTACTTC. Protein: CASTGGLAVSYEQYF. Based on the CDR3 plus reference TRBV28 and TRBJ2-7, the full variable domain is DVKVTQSSRYLVKRTGEKVFLECVQDMDHENMFWYRQDPGLGLRLIYFSYDVKMKEKGDIPEGYSVSREKKERFSLILESASTNQTSMYLCASTGGLAVSYEQYFGPGTRLTVT.

Ten or more counts support this clonotype. This chain uses TRBV29-1 with TRBJ2-7, with TRBD1 identical over 8 bases. Germline CDR1 is SQVTM and CDR2 is ANQGSEA. The CDR3 is made up of 14 amino acids. With 4 bases clipped from V and 6 bases from J, the junction kept 11 bases outside the gene matches. CDR3 protein: CSVGGRQGAGEQYF. In DNA form, the CDR3 reads TGCAGCGTTGGGGGGCGGCAGGGGGCGGGCGAGCAGTACTTC.

The rearrangement links TRBV6-1 to TRBJ2-7; 7 nucleotides align to TRBD1. The trim removed 6 bases at V and 5 bases at J, leaving 10 bases unmatched. Looked up from germline, CDR1 is MNHNS and CDR2 is SASEGT. This CDR3 comprises 14 residues. The CDR3 loop reads CASSPRQGYDEQYF. The CDR3 DNA follows: TGTGCCAGCAGCCCGAGACAGGGTTACGACGAGCAGTACTTC.

At least ten counts were recorded for this clonotype. The chain joins TRBV11-2 to TRBJ2-3, with TRBD2 matching over 7 bases. Unmatched junction bases numbered 7, after V lost 3 bases and J lost 4 bases. The CDR3 sequence is 15 residues long. CDR1 is SGHAT and CDR2 is FQNNGV in the germline V gene. CDR3 DNA: TGTGCCAGCAGCTTGGCAGGGAGGGACGCAGATACGCAGTATTTT. This codes for CASSLAGRDADTQYF.